This paragraph covers one T cell receptor (beta chain) sequence. Its target is unknown. As for time point: week 35, safety follow-up. Mutant IDH1 20-mer peptide, at 300 ug, made up each vaccine dose, with topical imiquimod. The patients were given eight vaccinations, one each in weeks 1, 3, 5, 7, 11, 15, 19 and 23. New IDH1-mutant, ATRX-lost WHO grade 3 or 4 astrocytomas occurred in donors. Clones were sequenced by immunoSEQ multiplex PCR, and TCRdb holds only the in-frame ones, with some missing. The data show around 50,000 clones, around 89% seen once. This sample is part of a study of a mutant IDH1 vaccine in newly diagnosed glioma. Background on the study: First vaccine doses came 4-6 weeks after radiotherapy alone, or with temozolomide cycles.

Per the germline V gene, CDR1 is SQVTM and CDR2 is ANQGSEA. Germline trimming cut 4 bases from V and 0 bases from J; bases unmatched to any gene: 2. The CDR3 consists of 13 residues. The TCR comes from a woman in her thirties or forties with glioma. The chain combines TRBV29-1 with TRBJ1-2, with 7 bases that match TRBD1. The material was PBMCs, obtained from a glioma patient whose treatment included an IDH1 peptide vaccine. DNA for the CDR3: TGCAGCGTTGGGGACAGTCCTAACTATGGCTACACCTTC. This sequence encodes CSVGDSPNYGYTF.